These 7 T cell receptor beta chains came from one sample sequenced in a study of blood T cell repertoires in COVID-19 (dated by TCRdb to 2018 to 2020). Receptor libraries were prepared by the immunoSEQ multiplex PCR assay. TCRdb provides this immuneACCESS table in a form limited to in-frame rearrangements. Some clones are lacking; in checked studies, under half of them reflect an unresolved V gene, and why the rest are absent is not known. Counted in this sample were a few hundred thousand clones; around 90% of them appeared once. The ten largest clones represent roughly 3.7% of the sample. The sequencing sample was made of peripheral blood. Receptor source: a woman aged 40 to 50 with acute or convalescent COVID-19.

This clone was found once. This rearrangement joins TRBV5-1 to TRBJ2-3; 8 nucleotides match TRBD2. V lost 3 bases and J lost 1; bases outside the gene matches: 4. CDR3 length equals 15 residues. Germline CDR1 reads SGHRS; CDR2 reads YFSETQ. CDR3 DNA sequence: TGCGCCAGCAGCTCTTACGGGGGGGGCACAGATACGCAGTATTTT. Protein: CASSSYGGGTDTQYF. The full variable domain, completed using reference TRBV5-1 and TRBJ2-3, is KAGVTQTPRYLIKTRGQQVTLSCSPISGHRSVSWYQQTPGQGLQFLFEYFSETQRNKGNFPGRFSGRQFSNSRSEMNVSTLELGDSALYLCASSSYGGGTDTQYFGPGTRLTVL.

V usage is TRBV18 and J usage is TRBJ1-2, with 8 positions matching TRBD1. Germline loops: CDR1 KGHSH, CDR2 LQKENI. The CDR3 spans 17 residues. V dropped 3 bases and J dropped 5; count of bases not matched to a gene: 14. The chain's CDR3 is CASSPLAALQGGYGYTF. CDR3 in DNA: TGTGCCAGCTCACCCCTCGCCGCTCTACAGGGGGGGTATGGCTACACCTTC.

To note about this clone: The sample holds other DNA sequences that translate to the same CDR3. This chain connects TRBV2 to TRBJ1-2; 10 bases match TRBD1. V dropped 6 bases and J dropped 0; count of bases not matched to a gene: 1. The germline V gene encodes CDR1 SNHLY and CDR2 FYNNEI. The CDR3 spans 14 residues. The CDR3: CASSGQGANYGYTF. The CDR3 DNA follows: TGTGCCAGCAGCGGACAGGGGGCTAACTATGGCTACACCTTC.

The chain couples TRBV2 to TRBJ2-7, with D tentatively TRBD1 (6 bases). The CDR3 sequence is 13 residues long. V was cut by 7 bases and J by 2 bases, with 12 bases left in between. Germline lookup yields CDR1 SNHLY and CDR2 FYNNEI. The CDR3 sequence: CASKAGAPYEQYV. CDR3 DNA: TGTGCCAGCAAGGCAGGGGCCCCCTACGAGCAGTACGTC.

The J gene is TRBJ1-2, the V gene TRBV9; no firm D call. With 1 base removed from V and 3 bases from J, the gap between germline ends came to 7 bases. Germline V gene lookup returns CDR1 SGDLS and CDR2 YYNGEE. The CDR3 extends over 13 amino acids. The CDR3 DNA sequence: TGTGCCAGCAGCGTATCGGAGGACTATGGCTACACCTTC. Amino acids: CASSVSEDYGYTF.

This sequence joins TRBV5-1 and TRBJ1-2; a possible D gene is TRBD1 (5 bases). The CDR3 is 15 amino acids. CDR1 is SGHRS and CDR2 is YFSETQ in the germline V gene. Trimming removed 4 bases from V and 4 bases from J, with 17 bases in between. CDR3 region: CASSPVGGGGYGYTF. The CDR3 DNA reads as TGCGCCAGCAGCCCTGTAGGTGGGGGGGGCTATGGCTACACCTTC. Full variable domain (remainder filled in from reference TRBV5-1 and TRBJ1-2): KAGVTQTPRYLIKTRGQQVTLSCSPISGHRSVSWYQQTPGQGLQFLFEYFSETQRNKGNFPGRFSGRQFSNSRSEMNVSTLELGDSALYLCASSPVGGGGYGYTFGSGTRLTVV.

The chain joins TRBV7-8 to TRBJ2-7, with D possibly being TRBD2 (5 bases). The CDR3 spans 12 residues. Germline-derived CDR1 and CDR2 are SGHVS and FQNEAQ. The V end was cut by 5 bases, the J end by 10 bases, with 15 bases between. The CDR3 reads CASSTTATGQYV. The CDR3 DNA follows: TGTGCCAGCAGCACGACTGCTACGGGACAGTACGTC.